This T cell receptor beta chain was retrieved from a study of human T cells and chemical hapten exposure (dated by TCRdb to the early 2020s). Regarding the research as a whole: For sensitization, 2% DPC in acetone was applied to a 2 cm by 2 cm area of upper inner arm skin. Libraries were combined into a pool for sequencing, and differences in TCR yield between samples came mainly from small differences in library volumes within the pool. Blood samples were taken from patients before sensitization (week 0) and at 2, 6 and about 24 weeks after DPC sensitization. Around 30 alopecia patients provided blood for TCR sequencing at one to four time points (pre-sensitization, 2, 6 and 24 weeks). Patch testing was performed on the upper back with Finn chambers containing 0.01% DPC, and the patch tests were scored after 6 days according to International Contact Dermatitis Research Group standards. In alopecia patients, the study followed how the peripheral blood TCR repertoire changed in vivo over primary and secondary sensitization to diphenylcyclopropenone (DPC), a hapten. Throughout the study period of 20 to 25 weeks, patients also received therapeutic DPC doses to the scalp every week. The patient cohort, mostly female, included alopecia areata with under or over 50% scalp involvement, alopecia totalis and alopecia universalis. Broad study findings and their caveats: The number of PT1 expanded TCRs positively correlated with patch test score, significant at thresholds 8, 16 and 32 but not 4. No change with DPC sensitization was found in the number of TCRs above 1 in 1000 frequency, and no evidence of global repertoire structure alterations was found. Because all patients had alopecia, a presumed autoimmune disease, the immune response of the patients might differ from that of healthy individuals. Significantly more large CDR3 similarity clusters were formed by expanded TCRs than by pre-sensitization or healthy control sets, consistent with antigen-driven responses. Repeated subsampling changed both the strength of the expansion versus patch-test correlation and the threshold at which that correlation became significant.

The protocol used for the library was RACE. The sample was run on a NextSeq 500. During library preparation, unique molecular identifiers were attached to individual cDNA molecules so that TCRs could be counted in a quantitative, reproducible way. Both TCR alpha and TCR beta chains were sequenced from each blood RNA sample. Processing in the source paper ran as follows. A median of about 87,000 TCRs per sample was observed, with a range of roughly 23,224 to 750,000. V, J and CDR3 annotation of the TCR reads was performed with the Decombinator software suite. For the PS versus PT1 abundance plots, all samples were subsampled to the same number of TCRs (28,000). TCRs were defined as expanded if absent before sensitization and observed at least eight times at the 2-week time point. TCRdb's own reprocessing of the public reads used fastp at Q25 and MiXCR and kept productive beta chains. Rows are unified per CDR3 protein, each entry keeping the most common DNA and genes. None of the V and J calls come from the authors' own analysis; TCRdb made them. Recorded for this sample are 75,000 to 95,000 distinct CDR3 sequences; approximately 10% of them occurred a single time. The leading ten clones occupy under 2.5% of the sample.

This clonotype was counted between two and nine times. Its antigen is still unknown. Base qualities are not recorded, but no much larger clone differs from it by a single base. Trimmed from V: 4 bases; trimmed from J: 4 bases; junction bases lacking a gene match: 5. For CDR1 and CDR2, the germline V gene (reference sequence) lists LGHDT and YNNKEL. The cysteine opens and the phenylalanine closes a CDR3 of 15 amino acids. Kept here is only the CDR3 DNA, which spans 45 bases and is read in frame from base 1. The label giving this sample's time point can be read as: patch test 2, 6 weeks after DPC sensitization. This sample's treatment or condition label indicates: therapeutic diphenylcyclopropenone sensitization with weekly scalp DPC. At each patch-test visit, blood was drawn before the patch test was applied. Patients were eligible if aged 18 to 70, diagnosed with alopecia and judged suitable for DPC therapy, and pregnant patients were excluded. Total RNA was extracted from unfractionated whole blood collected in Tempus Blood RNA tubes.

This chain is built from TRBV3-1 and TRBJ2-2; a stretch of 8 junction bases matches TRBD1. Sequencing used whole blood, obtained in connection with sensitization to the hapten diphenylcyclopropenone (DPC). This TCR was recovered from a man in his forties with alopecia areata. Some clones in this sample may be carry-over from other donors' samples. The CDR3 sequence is CASSPRQGITGELFF. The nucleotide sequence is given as TGTGCCAGCAGCCCCCGACAGGGGATCACCGGGGAGCTGTTTTTT.